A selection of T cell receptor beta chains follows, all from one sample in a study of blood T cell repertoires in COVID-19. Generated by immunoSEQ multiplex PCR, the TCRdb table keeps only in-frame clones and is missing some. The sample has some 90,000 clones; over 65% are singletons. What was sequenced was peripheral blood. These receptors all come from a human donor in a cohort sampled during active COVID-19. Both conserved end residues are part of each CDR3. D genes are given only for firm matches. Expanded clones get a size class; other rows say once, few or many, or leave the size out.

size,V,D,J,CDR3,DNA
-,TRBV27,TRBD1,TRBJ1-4,CASSPGQGPSTNEKLFF,TGTGCCAGCAGCCCGGGACAGGGACCTTCAACTAATGAAAAACTGTTTTTT
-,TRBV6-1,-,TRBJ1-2,CASSEEAPTYGYTF,TGTGCCAGCAGTGAAGAAGCACCGACTTATGGCTACACCTTC
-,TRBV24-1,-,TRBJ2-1,CATSDYQDNEQFF,TGTGCCACCAGTGATTATCAGGACAATGAGCAGTTCTTC
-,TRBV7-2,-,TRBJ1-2,CASSLGHYGYTF,TGTGCCAGCAGCTTAGGGCACTATGGCTACACCTTC
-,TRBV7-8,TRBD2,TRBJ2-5,CASSLGAGGEGETQYF,TGTGCCAGCAGCTTAGGGGCCGGTGGGGAGGGGGAGACCCAGTACTTC
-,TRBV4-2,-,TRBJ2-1,CASSQDSRLGSEQFF,TGTGCCAGCAGCCAAGACTCCCGACTAGGGAGTGAGCAGTTCTTC
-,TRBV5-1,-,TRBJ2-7,CASSLETGFYEQYF,TGCGCCAGCAGCTTGGAGACAGGCTTCTACGAGCAGTACTTC
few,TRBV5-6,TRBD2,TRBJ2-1,CASTRMASGSNEQFF,TGTGCCAGCACCCGGATGGCTAGCGGGAGCAATGAGCAGTTCTTC
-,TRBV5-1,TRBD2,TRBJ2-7,CASSLDVAGSYEQYF,TGCGCCAGCAGCTTGGATGTAGCGGGCTCCTACGAGCAGTACTTC
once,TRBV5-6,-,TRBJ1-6,CASSLSPGGNSPLHF,TGTGCCAGCAGCCTATCACCTGGGGGCAATTCACCCCTCCACTTT
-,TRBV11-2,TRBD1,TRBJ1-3,CASSRTGSSGNTIYF,TGTGCCAGCAGCAGGACAGGGAGTTCTGGAAACACCATATATTTT
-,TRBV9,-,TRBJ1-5,CASSVAGRDNQPQHF,TGTGCCAGCAGCGTAGCTGGCAGGGACAATCAGCCCCAGCATTTT
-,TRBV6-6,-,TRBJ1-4,CASTRQGDEKLFF,TGTGCCAGCACCCGGCAGGGTGATGAAAAACTGTTTTTT
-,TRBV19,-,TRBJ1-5,CASSIRLRGGDQPQHF,TGTGCCAGTAGTATTCGTTTAAGGGGGGGAGATCAGCCCCAGCATTTT
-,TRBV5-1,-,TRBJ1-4,CASSLYPGWVEKLFF,TGCGCCAGCAGCTTGTATCCAGGATGGGTTGAAAAACTGTTTTTT
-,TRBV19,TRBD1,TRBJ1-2,CASSADRENGYTF,TGTGCCAGTAGTGCCGACAGGGAGAATGGCTACACCTTC
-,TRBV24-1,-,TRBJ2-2,CATSDPGLYTGELFF,TGTGCCACCAGTGATCCCGGACTGTACACCGGGGAGCTGTTTTTT
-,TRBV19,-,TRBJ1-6,CASSGQGSGGSPLHF,TGTGCCAGTAGCGGCCAGGGGTCGGGTGGTTCACCCCTCCACTTT
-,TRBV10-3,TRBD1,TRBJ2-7,CAISEDRASYEQYF,TGTGCCATCAGTGAGGACAGGGCATCCTACGAGCAGTACTTC
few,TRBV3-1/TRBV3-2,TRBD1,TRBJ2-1,CASSSSGQGHNEQFF,TGTGCCAGCAGTTCGTCGGGACAGGGGCACAATGAGCAGTTCTTC
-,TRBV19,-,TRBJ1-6,CASSIANSPLHF,TGTGCCAGTAGTATCGCGAATTCACCCCTCCACTTT
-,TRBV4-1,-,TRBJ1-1,CASSEGRFQAEAFF,TGCGCCAGCAGCGAAGGGCGGTTTCAAGCTGAAGCTTTCTTT
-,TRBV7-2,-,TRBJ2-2,CASSGATLRRGGELFF,TGTGCCAGCAGCGGAGCTACTCTACGAAGAGGCGGGGAGCTGTTTTTT
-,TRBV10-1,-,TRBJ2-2,CASRSRGGELFF,TGCGCCAGCAGATCACGGGGCGGGGAGCTGTTTTTT
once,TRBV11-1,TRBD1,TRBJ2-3,CASSLATGGGGDTQYF,TGTGCCAGCAGCTTAGCGACAGGGGGCGGAGGAGATACGCAGTATTTT
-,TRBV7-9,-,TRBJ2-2,CASSLTQGTGELFF,TGTGCCAGCAGCCTGACCCAGGGGACCGGGGAGCTGTTTTTT
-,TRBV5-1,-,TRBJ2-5,CASSLVSWYQETQYF,TGCGCCAGCAGCTTGGTCAGTTGGTACCAAGAGACCCAGTACTTC
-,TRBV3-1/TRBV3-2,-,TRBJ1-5,CASSISTASNQPQHF,TGTGCCAGCAGCATTTCGACAGCCAGCAATCAGCCCCAGCATTTT
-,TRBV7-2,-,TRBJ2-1,CASSLGSAYNEQFF,TGTGCCAGCAGCTTAGGAAGCGCCTACAATGAGCAGTTCTTC
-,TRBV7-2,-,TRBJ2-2,CASSSNPANTGELFF,TGTGCCAGCAGCTCAAACCCGGCGAACACCGGGGAGCTGTTTTTT
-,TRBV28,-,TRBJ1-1,CASSPRGGGNTEAFF,TGTGCCAGCAGTCCCCGAGGGGGTGGGAACACTGAAGCTTTCTTT
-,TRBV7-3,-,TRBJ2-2,CASSLRGTDGELFF,TGTGCCAGCAGCTTACGGGGGACGGACGGGGAGCTGTTTTTT
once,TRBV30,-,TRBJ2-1,CAWSVERFF,TGTGCCTGGAGTGTAGAGAGGTTCTTC
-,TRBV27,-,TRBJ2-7,CASSLTAGLPSYEQYF,TGTGCCAGCAGTTTAACGGCAGGGTTGCCGAGCTACGAGCAGTACTTC
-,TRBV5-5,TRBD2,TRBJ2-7,CASSLLASGDYEQYF,TGTGCCAGCAGCCTGCTTGCTAGCGGGGACTACGAGCAGTACTTC
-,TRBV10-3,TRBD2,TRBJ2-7,CAISESGTSASLSYEQYF,TGTGCCATCAGTGAGTCAGGGACTAGCGCCTCCCTCTCCTACGAGCAGTACTTC
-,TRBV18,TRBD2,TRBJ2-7,CASSPAGTSEPYEQYF,TGTGCCAGCTCACCAGCCGGGACTAGCGAGCCCTACGAGCAGTACTTC
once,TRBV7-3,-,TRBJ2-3,CASSLTISVRDTQYF,TGTGCCAGCAGCTTAACTATCTCGGTGAGGGATACGCAGTATTTT
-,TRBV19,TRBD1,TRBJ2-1,CASSPRDSNYNEQFF,TGTGCCAGTAGTCCTCGGGACAGCAACTACAATGAGCAGTTCTTC
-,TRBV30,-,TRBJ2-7,CAWLRGFPYEQYF,TGTGCCTGGTTAAGGGGCTTTCCCTACGAGCAGTACTTC
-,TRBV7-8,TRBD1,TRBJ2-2,CASSLIQQGAITGELFF,TGTGCCAGCAGCTTGATCCAACAGGGGGCGATCACCGGGGAGCTGTTTTTT
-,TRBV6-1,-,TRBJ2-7,CASSEFLRYEQYF,TGTGCCAGCAGTGAATTCCTCAGATACGAGCAGTACTTC
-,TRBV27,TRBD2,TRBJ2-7,CASSFSAGVREQYF,TGTGCCAGCAGTTTTTCGGCGGGGGTGCGCGAGCAGTACTTC
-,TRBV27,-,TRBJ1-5,CASSLTGNQPQHF,TGTGCCAGCAGTCTCACAGGGAATCAGCCCCAGCATTTT
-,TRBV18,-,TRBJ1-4,CASSPSVNEKLFF,TGTGCCAGCTCACCATCGGTTAATGAAAAACTGTTTTTT
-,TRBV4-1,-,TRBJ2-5,CASSQETGRETQYF,TGCGCCAGCAGCCAAGAAACAGGGCGGGAGACCCAGTACTTC
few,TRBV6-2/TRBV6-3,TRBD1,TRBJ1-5,CASSDGTGVMGQPQHF,TGTGCCAGCAGTGACGGGACAGGGGTGATGGGTCAGCCCCAGCATTTT
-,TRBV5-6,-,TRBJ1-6,CASSLGRFNSPLHF,TGTGCCAGCAGCTTGGGCAGATTTAATTCACCCCTCCACTTT
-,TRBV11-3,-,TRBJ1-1,CASSLGPENTEAFF,TGTGCCAGCAGCTTAGGTCCAGAGAACACTGAAGCTTTCTTT
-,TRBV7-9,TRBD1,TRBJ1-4,CASSSTGGTGGEKLFF,TGTGCCAGCAGCTCCACCGGAGGGACAGGGGGAGAAAAACTGTTTTTT
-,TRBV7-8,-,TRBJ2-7,CASSLEFNFGYEQYF,TGTGCCAGCAGCTTAGAGTTCAATTTCGGCTACGAGCAGTACTTC
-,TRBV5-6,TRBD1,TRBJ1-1,CASSLKNRGMNTEAFF,TGTGCCAGCAGCTTAAAAAACAGGGGGATGAACACTGAAGCTTTCTTT
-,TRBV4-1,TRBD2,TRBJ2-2,CASSQDPGLAGHTNTGELFF,TGCGCCAGCAGCCAAGATCCGGGACTAGCGGGGCATACGAACACCGGGGAGCTGTTTTTT